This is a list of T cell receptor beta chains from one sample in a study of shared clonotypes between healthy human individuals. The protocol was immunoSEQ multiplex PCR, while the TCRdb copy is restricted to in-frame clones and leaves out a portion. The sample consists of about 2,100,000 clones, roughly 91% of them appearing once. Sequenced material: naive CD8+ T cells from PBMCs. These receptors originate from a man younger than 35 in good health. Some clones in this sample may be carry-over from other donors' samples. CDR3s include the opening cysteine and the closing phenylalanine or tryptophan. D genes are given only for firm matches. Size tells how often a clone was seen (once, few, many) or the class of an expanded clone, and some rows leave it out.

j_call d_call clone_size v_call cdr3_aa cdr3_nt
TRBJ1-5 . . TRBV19 CASTNLGGDRQPQHF TGTGCCAGTACTAACCTCGGAGGGGATAGGCAGCCCCAGCATTTT
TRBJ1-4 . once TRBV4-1 CASSHATNEKLFF TGCGCCAGCAGCCACGCAACTAATGAAAAACTGTTTTTT
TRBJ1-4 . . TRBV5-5 CASSFLQDEKLFF TGTGCCAGCAGCTTCCTACAGGATGAAAAACTGTTTTTT
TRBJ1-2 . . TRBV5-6 CASSLVTGNYGYTF TGTGCCAGCAGCTTGGTTACGGGGAACTATGGCTACACCTTC
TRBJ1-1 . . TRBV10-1 CASSEQVNTEAFF TGCGCCAGCAGTGAGCAGGTGAACACTGAAGCTTTCTTT
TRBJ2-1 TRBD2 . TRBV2 CASSDESGGPSYNEQFF TGTGCCAGCAGTGACGAGAGCGGGGGGCCCTCCTACAATGAGCAGTTCTTC
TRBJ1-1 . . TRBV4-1 CASSQVGGVGTEAFF TGCGCCAGCAGCCAAGTCGGGGGGGTAGGGACTGAAGCTTTCTTT
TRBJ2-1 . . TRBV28 CASSLETVYNEQFF TGTGCCAGCAGTTTAGAGACAGTTTACAATGAGCAGTTCTTC
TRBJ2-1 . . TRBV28 CASSFAGTDGSYNEQFF TGTGCCAGCAGTTTCGCGGGGACGGACGGCTCCTACAATGAGCAGTTCTTC
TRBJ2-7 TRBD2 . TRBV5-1 CASSLGLAISYEQYF TGCGCCAGCAGCCTAGGACTAGCCATCTCCTACGAGCAGTACTTC
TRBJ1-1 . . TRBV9 CASSPYGSGTEAFF TGTGCCAGCAGCCCCTACGGGTCTGGGACTGAAGCTTTCTTT
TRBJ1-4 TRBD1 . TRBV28 CATKGQGVVATNEKLFF TGTGCCACGAAGGGACAGGGGGTTGTAGCAACTAATGAAAAACTGTTTTTT
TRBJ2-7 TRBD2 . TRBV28 CASSLVLAGTRYEQYF TGTGCCAGCAGTTTAGTCCTAGCGGGAACCCGCTACGAGCAGTACTTC
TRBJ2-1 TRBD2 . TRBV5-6 CASSFDREAYNEQFF TGTGCCAGCAGCTTTGATCGGGAGGCCTACAATGAGCAGTTCTTC
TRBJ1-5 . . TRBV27 CASSLGRYQPQHF TGTGCCAGCAGTTTGGGGCGATATCAGCCCCAGCATTTT
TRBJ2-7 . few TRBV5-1 CASTPHAYEQYF TGCGCCAGCACCCCTCACGCCTACGAGCAGTACTTC
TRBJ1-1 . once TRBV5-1 CASSFLGTEAFF TGCGCCAGCAGCTTTTTGGGTACTGAAGCTTTCTTT
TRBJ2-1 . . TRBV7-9 CASSPHEGPSYNEQFF TGTGCCAGCAGCCCCCACGAGGGGCCTTCCTACAATGAGCAGTTCTTC
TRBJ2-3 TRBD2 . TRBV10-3 CATRPGLAPDTQYF TGTGCCACCCGACCGGGACTAGCGCCAGATACGCAGTATTTT
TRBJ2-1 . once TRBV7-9 CASSARAWPQSSYNEQFF TGTGCCAGCAGCGCCCGAGCGTGGCCCCAGAGCTCCTACAATGAGCAGTTCTTC
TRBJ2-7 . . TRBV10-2 CASSEPRGREQYF TGCGCCAGCAGTGAGCCCAGGGGGAGGGAGCAGTACTTC
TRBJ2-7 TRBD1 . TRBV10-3 CATQGTVYEQYF TGTGCCACACAGGGGACCGTTTACGAGCAGTACTTC
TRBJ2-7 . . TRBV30 CAWSTGSSYEQYF TGTGCCTGGAGTACGGGAAGCTCCTACGAGCAGTACTTC
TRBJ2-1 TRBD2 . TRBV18 CASSPKLAGLYNEQFF TGTGCCAGCTCACCAAAACTAGCGGGATTGTACAATGAGCAGTTCTTC
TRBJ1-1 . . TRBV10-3 CAISDRELNTEAFF TGTGCCATCAGTGACAGGGAGTTGAACACTGAAGCTTTCTTT
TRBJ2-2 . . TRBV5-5 CASSPSAFNAGELFF TGTGCCAGCAGCCCCTCGGCCTTCAATGCCGGGGAGCTGTTTTTT
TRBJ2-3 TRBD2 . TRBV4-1 CASSQPGLATSTDTQYF TGCGCCAGCAGCCAACCGGGACTAGCAACTAGCACAGATACGCAGTATTTT
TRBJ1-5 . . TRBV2 CASSGGLRGQVNQPQHF TGTGCCAGCAGTGGGGGGCTGAGGGGCCAGGTCAATCAGCCCCAGCATTTT
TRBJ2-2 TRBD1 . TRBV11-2 CASSSRTGGPGELFF TGTGCCAGCAGCTCGAGGACAGGGGGCCCCGGGGAGCTGTTTTTT
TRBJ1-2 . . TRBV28 CASSLGANYGYTF TGTGCCAGCAGCCTCGGGGCGAACTATGGCTACACCTTC
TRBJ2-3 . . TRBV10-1 CASSEFRGDTQYF TGCGCCAGCAGTGAGTTTCGTGGAGATACGCAGTATTTT
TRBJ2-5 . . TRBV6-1 CASSEDKRRRETQYF TGTGCCAGCAGTGAAGACAAGCGCCGTCGGGAGACCCAGTACTTC
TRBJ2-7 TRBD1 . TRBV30 CACAGGSYEQYF TGTGCCTGTGCAGGGGGTTCCTACGAGCAGTACTTC
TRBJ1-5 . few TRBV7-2 CASSLAVYSNQPQHF TGTGCCAGCAGCTTAGCAGTTTATAGCAATCAGCCCCAGCATTTT
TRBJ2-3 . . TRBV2 CASSPRRDATDTQYF TGTGCCAGCAGTCCCCGTCGGGACGCCACAGATACGCAGTATTTT
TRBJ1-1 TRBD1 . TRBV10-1 CASSPGQGPGTEAFF TGCGCCAGCAGCCCTGGACAGGGGCCAGGGACTGAAGCTTTCTTT
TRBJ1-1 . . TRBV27 CASSFGSGHTEAFF TGTGCCAGCAGTTTTGGGTCGGGGCACACTGAAGCTTTCTTT
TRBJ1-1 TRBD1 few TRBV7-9 CASSFTGVRTEAFF TGTGCCAGCAGCTTCACAGGGGTTAGGACTGAAGCTTTCTTT
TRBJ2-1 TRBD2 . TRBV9 CASTLGGGVPNEQFF TGTGCCAGCACCCTGGGTGGGGGGGTTCCCAATGAGCAGTTCTTC